This T cell receptor (beta chain) emerged from a study of human versus mouse CDR3 diversity and MHC coevolution. The table came from immunoSEQ multiplex PCR; TCRdb's copy has only in-frame clones and leaves some out. Among 55,000 to 65,000 clones listed, roughly 93% were seen once. Sequencing was carried out using naive CD4+ T cells from blood. Stated subset: CD45RO-negative CD62L-positive naive CD4 T cells. The clonotype was recovered from a person aged 55 to 75 in good health.

The DNA for the CDR3 is TGTGCCAGCAGCGCCAGGGGCGATATGAACACTGAAGCTTTCTTT. Its translation is CASSARGDMNTEAFF. The J gene is TRBJ1-1, the V gene TRBV9; maybe TRBD1 (6 bases). Germline CDR1 and CDR2: SGDLS and YYNGEE. This CDR3 region has 15 residues. V was shortened by 3 bases and J by 0 bases, with 12 bases between the two germline ends.